The 29 T cell receptor beta chains presented below share a single source sample, sequenced in a study of shared T cell receptors in the human thymus. Clones were read by immunoSEQ multiplex PCR, and TCRdb kept only the in-frame ones, dropping some. The top ten clones hold 0.0094% of a sample with hundreds of thousands of clones, about 87% of them seen once. In addition, the sample was reused for a study of human thymus T cells.

The source material was thymocytes. The receptors come from a boy under three years old with a congenital heart defect.

The chain combines TRBV18 with TRBJ2-5, with 8 bases that match TRBD1. J was trimmed by 5 bases and V by 3 bases; bases with no gene match: 14. The germline V gene has CDR1 KGHSH and CDR2 LQKENI. This CDR3 is 17 amino acids long. The CDR3 nucleotides are TGTGCCAGCTCACCGTCTGCCGGCAGGGGGCGAGTGGAGACCCAGTACTTC. Amino acids: CASSPSAGRGRVETQYF.

This chain links TRBV29-1 with TRBJ2-1, with 16 bases aligning to TRBD2. J lost 0 bases, V lost 7 bases, and 3 bases had no gene match. CDR1 SQVTM and CDR2 ANQGSEA come from the germline V gene. CDR3 length: 16 residues. The CDR3 DNA reads TGCAGCGCCGGGACTAGCGGGAGGGTCTCCTACAATGAGCAGTTCTTC. Protein: CSAGTSGRVSYNEQFF.

This clone was recorded once. V and J are TRBV18 and TRBJ2-7; TRBD1 is a possible D gene (6 bases). This CDR3 comprises 14 residues. The V end was cut by 5 bases, the J end by 1 base, with 12 bases between. In germline, CDR1 is KGHSH, CDR2 LQKENI. The CDR3 nucleotides are TGTGCCAGCTCATCACATAGGGGGTCCTACGAGCAGTACTTC. Translation gives CASSSHRGSYEQYF. The full variable domain, with the rest looked up from reference TRBV18 and TRBJ2-7, is NAGVMQNPRHLVRRRGQEARLRCSPMKGHSHVYWYRQLPEEGLKFMVYLQKENIIDESGMPKERFSAEFPKEGPSILRIQQVVRGDSAAYFCASSSHRGSYEQYFGPGTRLTVT.

This sequence joins TRBV5-6 and TRBJ2-2, with a weak D call TRBD2 (7 bases). Trimming stripped 2 bases from V and 3 bases from J, with 23 bases between. The germline V gene encodes CDR1 SGHDT and CDR2 YYEEEE. The CDR3 totals 19 residues. The CDR3 region has the DNA TGTGCCAGCAGCTTCGGGGTTCGTTCGGCGGGGGCCTACACCGGGGAGCTGTTTTTT. This translates into CASSFGVRSAGAYTGELFF.

The chain joins TRBV7-9 to TRBJ1-2; weak D call: TRBD1 (5 bases). This CDR3 has 13 residues. Trimming pared 3 bases from V and 3 bases from J, leaving 8 bases between. Germline CDR1 reads SEHNR; CDR2 reads FQNEAQ (reference sequence). As DNA, the CDR3 is TGTGCCAGCAGCTTGGACACCCACTATGGCTACACCTTC. Protein sequence: CASSLDTHYGYTF.

The gene calls are TRBV6-6 and TRBJ2-5; 10 bases align to TRBD2. The germline gives CDR1 MNHNY, CDR2 SVGAGI (reference sequence). The length of the CDR3 is 16 residues. Trimming at V came to 2 bases and at J to 5 bases, leaving 8 bases not matched to a gene. The CDR3 spells CASSYQGLAGDETQYF. The CDR3 DNA follows: TGTGCCAGCAGTTACCAGGGGCTAGCGGGAGATGAGACCCAGTACTTC.

The chain is built from TRBV10-2 and TRBJ2-3, with 13 positions matching TRBD2. The CDR3 is made up of 20 amino acids. Per germline, CDR1 WSHSY and CDR2 SAAADI. J gave up 4 bases and V 2 bases, and 15 bases lay outside the gene matches. The DNA for the CDR3 is TGCGCCAGCAGTGAGGCCGGACTAGCGGGAGAGCGGGTCTGCGCAGATACGCAGTATTTT. It encodes CASSEAGLAGERVCADTQYF.

This sequence joins TRBV15 and TRBJ1-5, with a possible D match to TRBD1 (5 bases). The CDR3 runs to 16 residues. V lost 3 bases and J lost 1, with 13 bases in between. Germline CDR1 LNHNV, CDR2 YYDKDF (reference sequence). CDR3 residues: CATSRPVGGSNQPQHF. Written as DNA, the CDR3 is TGTGCCACCAGCAGGCCCGTCGGGGGGAGCAATCAGCCCCAGCATTTT.

V usage is TRBV2 and J usage is TRBJ1-1; a weak D match, TRBD1 (5 bases). Germline V gene lookup returns CDR1 SNHLY and CDR2 FYNNEI. Trimming stripped 2 bases from V and 1 base from J, with 14 bases between. The length of the CDR3 is 16 residues. CDR3 nucleotides: TGTGCCAGCAGTGAAATCGCCGGACACAAGAACACTGAAGCTTTCTTT. Translating gives CASSEIAGHKNTEAFF.

The chain recombines TRBV5-1 with TRBJ2-3; 15 nucleotides agree with TRBD2. The CDR3 totals 19 residues. V lost 2 bases, J lost 3 bases, and 10 bases stayed unmatched. Per germline, CDR1 SGHRS and CDR2 YFSETQ. The DNA for the CDR3 is TGCGCCAGCAGCTTAGGGACTAGCGGGGGGCCAGGTTTAACAGATACGCAGTATTTT. Protein sequence: CASSLGTSGGPGLTDTQYF.

The chain couples TRBV7-3 to TRBJ2-7; a weak D match, TRBD1 (5 bases). The length of the CDR3 is 17 residues. The V end lost 6 bases, the J end lost 3 bases, and 24 bases lay between the germline ends. Germline values: CDR1 SGHTA, CDR2 FQGTGA. CDR3 sequence reads: CASRADASVGRVYEQYF. Written as DNA, the CDR3 is TGTGCCAGCAGGGCGGATGCAAGCGTCGGCAGGGTCTACGAGCAGTACTTC.

The rearrangement joins TRBV2 to TRBJ2-7, with unresolved D. Germline V gene sequence: CDR1 SNHLY, CDR2 FYNNEI. V was pared by 7 bases and J by 4 bases, with 8 bases between. This CDR3 comprises 11 residues. The chain's CDR3 is CASIDWYEQYF. The CDR3 coding sequence is TGTGCCAGCATCGACTGGTACGAGCAGTACTTC.

The genes are TRBV7-8 and TRBJ1-2, with D possibly matching TRBD1 (5 bases). V lost 3 bases to trimming and J lost 5 bases, with 19 bases between them. CDR3 length: 16 residues. Germline CDR1 is SGHVS and CDR2 is FQNEAQ. The chain's CDR3 is CASSLTTDLLTYGYTF. CDR3 sequence (DNA): TGTGCCAGCAGCTTGACGACAGACCTATTGACGTATGGCTACACCTTC.

V usage is TRBV15 and J usage is TRBJ1-2; TRBD1 is a possible D gene (5 bases). Germline loops: CDR1 LNHNV, CDR2 YYDKDF (reference sequence). V was cut by 3 bases and J by 4 bases, with 15 bases left in between. This CDR3 has 15 residues. CDR3 coding DNA: TGTGCCACCAGCAGGGGCCCAGGGAAGGGCTATGGCTACACCTTC. Translation: CATSRGPGKGYGYTF.

This clone was seen only once. V and J are TRBV4-3 and TRBJ2-7; 11 bases fit TRBD2. There are 15 residues in the CDR3. CDR1 is LGHNA and CDR2 is YSLEER in the germline V gene. With 4 bases clipped from V and 2 bases from J, the junction kept 4 bases outside the gene matches. CDR3 sequence: CASSPGTSGAYEQYF. DNA for the CDR3: TGCGCCAGCAGCCCGGGGACTAGCGGAGCCTACGAGCAGTACTTC.

This clone has more than one count but fewer than ten. The J gene is TRBJ2-2, the V gene TRBV28, with 13 bases that match TRBD2. From germline, CDR1 is MDHEN and CDR2 SYDVKM. The V gene end was trimmed by 2 bases and the J gene end by 0 bases; junction bases not matched to a gene: 15. The CDR3 is 22 residues long. CDR3 nucleotides: TGTGCCAGCAGTTTAACTAGGACAGGGGGACTAGCGGGACCCACGAACACCGGGGAGCTGTTTTTT. This codes for CASSLTRTGGLAGPTNTGELFF.

The chain carries TRBV28 and TRBJ2-3, with 8 bases that match TRBD1. Trimming removed 5 bases from V and 0 bases from J; junction bases left unmatched: 10. The germline CDR1 and CDR2 sequences are MDHEN and SYDVKM. The CDR3 has 17 residues. CDR3 amino acids: CASSPRQGRTSTDTQYF. The CDR3 DNA reads as TGTGCCAGCAGTCCCCGACAGGGGAGGACTAGCACAGATACGCAGTATTTT.

The chain has TRBV5-6 and TRBJ2-7; 8 positions match TRBD1. CDR3 size: 16 residues. V lost 3 bases and J lost 7; bases outside the gene matches: 15. Germline V CDR1 and CDR2: SGHDT, YYEEEE. The CDR3 coding sequence is TGTGCCAGCAGCTCTCTACGCGGGACAGGAAATGGGGAGCAGTACTTC. This encodes CASSSLRGTGNGEQYF.

The chain combines TRBV4-3 with TRBJ2-7; 11 nucleotides align to TRBD2. The length of the CDR3 is 15 residues. The germline V gene has CDR1 LGHNA and CDR2 YSLEER. V gave up 4 bases and J gave up 2 bases; unmatched junction bases: 4. The CDR3 nucleotides are TGCGCCAGCAGCCCCGGGACTAGCGGCCCCTACGAGCAGTACTTC. The encoded protein is CASSPGTSGPYEQYF.

This clone has just one count. The CDR3 bases are TGTGCCTGGAGGGGACTAGGGAGGTACGAGCAGTACTTC. It specifies CAWRGLGRYEQYF. The J gene is TRBJ2-7, the V gene TRBV30; 8 nucleotides agree with TRBD2. After removal of 3 bases from V and 4 bases from J, the junction contained 5 bases not matched to a gene. Germline CDR1 reads GTSNPN; CDR2 reads SVGIG (reference sequence). This CDR3 is built from 13 residues.

V usage is TRBV6-5 and J usage is TRBJ1-2, with D perhaps matching TRBD1 (6 bases). The V and J ends lost 0 bases and 4 bases respectively, with 15 bases between them. The V gene's germline CDR1 is MNHEY and CDR2 SVGAGI. The CDR3 sequence is 16 residues long. Here the CDR3 DNA reads TGTGCCAGCAGTTACTCAGGGGGAAGCTCCTCCTATGGCTACACCTTC. Translated: CASSYSGGSSSYGYTF.

This clone came up once. The V gene is TRBV6-6, the J gene TRBJ1-1; the D is unclear. The ends were cut back, 6 bases at V and 0 bases at J, with 11 bases in the middle. Germline V lookup: CDR1 MNHNY, CDR2 SVGAGI (reference sequence). The CDR3 loop spans 14 amino acids. DNA for the CDR3: TGTGCCAGCAGGGCTCCAGGTGTGAACACTGAAGCTTTCTTT. Encoded protein: CASRAPGVNTEAFF.

A single count supports this clone. The chain couples TRBV4-1 to TRBJ1-5, with TRBD1 as a possible D gene (6 bases). CDR3 length: 16 residues. V lost 0 bases, J lost 6 bases, and 15 bases lay in between. In germline, CDR1 is MGHRA, CDR2 YSYEKL. DNA for the CDR3: TGCGCCAGCAGCCAAGATTGGGGGCGAGTGAGTCAGCCCCAGCATTTT. The encoded protein is CASSQDWGRVSQPQHF.

The chain carries TRBV5-4 and TRBJ2-7; D remains unclear. The CDR3 spans 11 residues. Germline V gives CDR1 SGHNT, CDR2 YYREEE (reference sequence). V shed 5 bases and J shed 10 bases, with 13 bases lying between them. The CDR3 bases are TGTGCCAGCAGTTCTGCCGGAGAACAGTACTTC. Protein sequence: CASSSAGEQYF.

This chain links TRBV6-5 with TRBJ2-3, with TRBD2 matching 9 bases. CDR1 MNHEY and CDR2 SVGAGI come from the germline V gene. CDR3 length: 16 residues. The V gene end was trimmed by 0 bases and the J gene end by 4 bases; junction bases not matched to a gene: 5. The CDR3 DNA follows: TGTGCCAGCAGTTACTCGAAGCGGGGGGCCTCAGATACGCAGTATTTT. Translated: CASSYSKRGASDTQYF.

The chain recombines TRBV7-9 with TRBJ1-2; TRBD1 might be the D (6 bases). Trimming shortened V by 4 bases and J by 6 bases, and 21 bases separated the two germline ends. Looked up from germline, CDR1 is SEHNR and CDR2 is FQNEAQ (reference sequence). This CDR3 is 16 amino acids long. CDR3 in amino acids: CASSSPPLQGGDGYTF. DNA of the CDR3: TGTGCCAGCAGCTCCCCCCCCTTACAGGGTGGGGATGGCTACACCTTC.

The CDR3 region is CAIRLPGQGQEQYF. As DNA, the CDR3 is TGTGCCATCAGACTTCCCGGACAGGGTCAGGAGCAGTACTTC. The chain links TRBV10-3 to TRBJ2-7; 8 bases line up with TRBD1. This CDR3 contains 14 residues. With 6 bases clipped from V and 7 bases from J, the junction kept 11 bases outside the gene matches. The germline gives CDR1 ENHRY, CDR2 SYGVKD.

The chain has TRBV27 and TRBJ2-3, with D maybe TRBD2 (11 bases). Germline values: CDR1 MNHEY, CDR2 SMNVEV (reference sequence). V lost 7 bases and J 1 base, leaving 24 bases between the germline ends. The CDR3 totals 18 residues. CDR3 DNA: TGTGCCAGCAACCAGGGACAGGGGACTAGCGGATGCACAGATACGCAGTATTTT. Its translation: CASNQGQGTSGCTDTQYF.

This chain links TRBV30 with TRBJ1-1; D gene unclear. The CDR3 runs to 12 residues. The germline V and J ends were trimmed by 4 bases and 0 bases, with 6 bases remaining between them. From germline, CDR1 is GTSNPN and CDR2 SVGIG (reference sequence). The CDR3 loop is CAWMSLNTEAFF. The CDR3 region has the DNA TGTGCCTGGATGAGTCTGAACACTGAAGCTTTCTTT.